This TCR beta chain was observed in a study of beta chain features in type 1 diabetes. Study-wide results and limits: Within patients, naive, central memory and Treg TCRB repertoires seemed more similar than within healthy donors. When cDNA is sequenced, cells with high TCR expression could be over-represented. Although PCR might favor shorter templates, it would do so equally in patients and controls. Shortening that was moderate but significant affected the TCRB CDR3s of Type 1 diabetes patients in all four CD4+ subsets. Individuals with type 1 diabetes displayed fewer insertions and more deletions at VDJ junctions.

Turning to this clone: The antigen is not known.

The CDR3 covers 15 residues. V trimming: 1 base; J trimming: 2 bases; junction bases outside the gene matches: 4. The V gene's germline CDR1 is GTSNPN and CDR2 SVGIG (reference sequence). Expressed TCRB transcripts were sequenced because the entire RNA isolate underwent reverse transcription. Sequencing used immunoSEQ multiplex PCR; TCRdb keeps in-frame clones, though not all of them. This table has 630,000 or so clones, over 13% appearing once. The receptor's source is a man younger than 35 with type 1 diabetes. Material for sequencing was naive CD4+ T cells from blood. V gene TRBV30 combines with J gene TRBJ2-1; 8 nucleotides line up with TRBD1. CDR3 amino acids: CAWSAGGAPYNEQFF. DNA of the CDR3: TGTGCCTGGAGTGCAGGGGGCGCCCCCTACAATGAGCAGTTCTTC.